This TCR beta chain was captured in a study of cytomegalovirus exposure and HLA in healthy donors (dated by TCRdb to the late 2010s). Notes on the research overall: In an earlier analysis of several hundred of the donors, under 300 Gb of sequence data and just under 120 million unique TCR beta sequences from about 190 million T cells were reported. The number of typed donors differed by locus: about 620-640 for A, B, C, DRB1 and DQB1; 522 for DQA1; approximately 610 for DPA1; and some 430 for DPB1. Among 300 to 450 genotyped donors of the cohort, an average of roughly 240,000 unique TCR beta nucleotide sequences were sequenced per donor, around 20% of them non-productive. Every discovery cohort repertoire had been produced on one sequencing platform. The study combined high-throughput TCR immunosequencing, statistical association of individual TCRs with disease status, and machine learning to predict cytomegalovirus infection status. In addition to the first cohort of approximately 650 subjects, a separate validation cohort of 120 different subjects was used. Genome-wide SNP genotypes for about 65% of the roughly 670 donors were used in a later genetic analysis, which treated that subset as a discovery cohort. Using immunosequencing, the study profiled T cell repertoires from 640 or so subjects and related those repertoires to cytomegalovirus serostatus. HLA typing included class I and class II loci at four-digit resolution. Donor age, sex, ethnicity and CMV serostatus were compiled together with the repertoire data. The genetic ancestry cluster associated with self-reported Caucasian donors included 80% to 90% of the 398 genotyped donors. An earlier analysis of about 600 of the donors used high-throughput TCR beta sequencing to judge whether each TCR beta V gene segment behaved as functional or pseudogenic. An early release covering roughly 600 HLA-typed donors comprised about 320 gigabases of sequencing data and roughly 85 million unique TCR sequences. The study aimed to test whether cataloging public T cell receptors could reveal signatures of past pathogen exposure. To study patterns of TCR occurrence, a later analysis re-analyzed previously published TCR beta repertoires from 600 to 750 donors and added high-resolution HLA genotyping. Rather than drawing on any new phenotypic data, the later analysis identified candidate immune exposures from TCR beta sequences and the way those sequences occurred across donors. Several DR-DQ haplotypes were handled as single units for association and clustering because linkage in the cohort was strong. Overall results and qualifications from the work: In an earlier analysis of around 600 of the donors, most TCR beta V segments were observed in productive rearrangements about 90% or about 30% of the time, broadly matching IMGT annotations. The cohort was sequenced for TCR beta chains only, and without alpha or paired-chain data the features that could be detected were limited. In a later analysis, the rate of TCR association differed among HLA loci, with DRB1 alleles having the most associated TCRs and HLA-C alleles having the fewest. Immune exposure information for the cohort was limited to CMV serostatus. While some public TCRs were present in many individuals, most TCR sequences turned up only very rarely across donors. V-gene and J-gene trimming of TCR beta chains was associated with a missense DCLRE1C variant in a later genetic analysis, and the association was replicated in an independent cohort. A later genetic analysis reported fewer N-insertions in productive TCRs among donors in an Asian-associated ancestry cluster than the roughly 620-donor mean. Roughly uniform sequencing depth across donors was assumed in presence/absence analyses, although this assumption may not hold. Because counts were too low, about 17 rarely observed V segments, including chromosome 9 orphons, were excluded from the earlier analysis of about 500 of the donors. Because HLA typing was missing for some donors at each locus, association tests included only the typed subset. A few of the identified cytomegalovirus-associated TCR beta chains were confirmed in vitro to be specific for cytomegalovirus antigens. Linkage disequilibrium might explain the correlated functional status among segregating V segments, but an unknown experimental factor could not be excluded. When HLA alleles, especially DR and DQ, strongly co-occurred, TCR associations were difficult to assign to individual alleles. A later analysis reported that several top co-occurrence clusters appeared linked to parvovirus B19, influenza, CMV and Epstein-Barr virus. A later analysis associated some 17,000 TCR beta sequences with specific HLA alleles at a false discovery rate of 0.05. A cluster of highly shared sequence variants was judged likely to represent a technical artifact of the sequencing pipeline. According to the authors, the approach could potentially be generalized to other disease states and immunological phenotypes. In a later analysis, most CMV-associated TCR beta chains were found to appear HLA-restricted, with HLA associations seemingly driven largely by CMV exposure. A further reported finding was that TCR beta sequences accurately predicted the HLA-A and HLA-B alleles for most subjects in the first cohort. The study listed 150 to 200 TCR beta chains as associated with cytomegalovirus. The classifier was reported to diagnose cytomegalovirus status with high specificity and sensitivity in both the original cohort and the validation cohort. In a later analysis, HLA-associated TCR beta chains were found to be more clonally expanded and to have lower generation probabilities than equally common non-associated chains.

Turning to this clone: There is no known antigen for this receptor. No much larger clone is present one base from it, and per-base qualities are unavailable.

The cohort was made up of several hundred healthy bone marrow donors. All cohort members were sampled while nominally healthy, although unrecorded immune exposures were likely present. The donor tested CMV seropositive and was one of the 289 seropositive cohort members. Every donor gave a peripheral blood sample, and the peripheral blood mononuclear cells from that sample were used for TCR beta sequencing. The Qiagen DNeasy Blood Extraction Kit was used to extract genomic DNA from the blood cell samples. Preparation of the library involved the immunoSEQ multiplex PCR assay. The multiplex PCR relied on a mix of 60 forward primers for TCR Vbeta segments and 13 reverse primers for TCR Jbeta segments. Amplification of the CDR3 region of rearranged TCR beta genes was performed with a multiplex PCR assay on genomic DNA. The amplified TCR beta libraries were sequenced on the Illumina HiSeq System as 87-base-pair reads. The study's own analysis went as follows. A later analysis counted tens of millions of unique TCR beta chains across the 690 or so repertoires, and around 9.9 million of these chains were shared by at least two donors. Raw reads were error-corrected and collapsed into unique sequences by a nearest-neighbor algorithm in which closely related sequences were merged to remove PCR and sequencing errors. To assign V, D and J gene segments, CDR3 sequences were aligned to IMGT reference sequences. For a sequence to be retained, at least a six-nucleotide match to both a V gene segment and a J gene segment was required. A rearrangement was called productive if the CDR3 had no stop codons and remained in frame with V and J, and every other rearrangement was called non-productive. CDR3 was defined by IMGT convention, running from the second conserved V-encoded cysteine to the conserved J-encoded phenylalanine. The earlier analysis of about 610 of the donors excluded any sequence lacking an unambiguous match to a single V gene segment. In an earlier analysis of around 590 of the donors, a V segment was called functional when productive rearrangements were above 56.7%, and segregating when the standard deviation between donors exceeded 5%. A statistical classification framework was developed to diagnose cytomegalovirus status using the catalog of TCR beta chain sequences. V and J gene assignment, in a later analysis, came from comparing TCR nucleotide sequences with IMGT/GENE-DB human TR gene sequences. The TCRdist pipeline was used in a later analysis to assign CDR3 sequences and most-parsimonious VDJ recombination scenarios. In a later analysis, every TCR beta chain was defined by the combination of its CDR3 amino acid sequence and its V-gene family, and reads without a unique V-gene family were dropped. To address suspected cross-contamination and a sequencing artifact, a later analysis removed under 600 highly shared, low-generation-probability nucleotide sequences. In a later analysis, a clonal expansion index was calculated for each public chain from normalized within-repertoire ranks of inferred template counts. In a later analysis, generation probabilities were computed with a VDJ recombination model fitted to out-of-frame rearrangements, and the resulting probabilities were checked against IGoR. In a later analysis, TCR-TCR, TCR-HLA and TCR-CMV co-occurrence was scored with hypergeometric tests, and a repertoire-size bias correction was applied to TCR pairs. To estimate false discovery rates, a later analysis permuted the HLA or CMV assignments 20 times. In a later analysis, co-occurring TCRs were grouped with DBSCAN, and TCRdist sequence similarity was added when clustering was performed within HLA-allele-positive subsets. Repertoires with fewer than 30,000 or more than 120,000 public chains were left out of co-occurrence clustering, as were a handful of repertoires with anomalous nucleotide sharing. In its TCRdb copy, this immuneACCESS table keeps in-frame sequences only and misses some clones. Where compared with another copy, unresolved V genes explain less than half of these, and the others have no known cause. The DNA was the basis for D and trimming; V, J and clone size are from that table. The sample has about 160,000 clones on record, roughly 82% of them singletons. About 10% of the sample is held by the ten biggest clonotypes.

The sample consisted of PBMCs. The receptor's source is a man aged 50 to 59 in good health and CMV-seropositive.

The sequenced DNA is TGTGCCAGCAGCTCAACGACTGTGAGCTCCTACAATGAGCAGTTCTTC. The translation is CASSSTTVSSYNEQFF. The sequence links TRBV7-9 to TRBJ2-1; the D segment cannot be called with confidence. Trimming costs V 4 bases and J 0 bases, and their ends lie 13 bases apart. The CDR3 covers 16 residues, taking in both the cysteine and the phenylalanine. Kept here is only the CDR3 DNA, which spans 48 bases and is read in frame from base 1. The germline V gene (reference sequence) provides CDR1 SEHNR and CDR2 FQNEAQ.